This T cell receptor (beta chain) came from a study of Ad26.COV2.S vaccination and SARS-CoV-2 variants. General study findings and limits: Vaccinated and placebo-treated recipients had similar non-spike TCR breadth. Post-vaccination breadth of spike-specific CD8+ and CD4+ T cell responses was reportedly substantial.

Remarks on this clone: What it binds is unknown.

Germline CDR1 reads MNHEY; CDR2 reads SMNVEV (reference sequence). This CDR3 has 15 residues. Trimming shortened V by 0 bases and J by 4 bases, and 12 bases separated the two germline ends. Sequencing used immunoSEQ multiplex PCR; TCRdb keeps in-frame clones, though not all of them. The table records approximately 340,000 clones, around 92% of them present only once. The TCR sequence derives from a human donor who had recovered from COVID-19. This specimen consisted of peripheral blood, obtained after recovery from COVID-19. The V gene is TRBV27, the J gene TRBJ1-1; no firm D call. The CDR3 is CASSLSVGLTTEAFF. The CDR3 nucleotides read TGTGCCAGCAGTTTATCGGTTGGGTTGACCACTGAAGCTTTCTTT.